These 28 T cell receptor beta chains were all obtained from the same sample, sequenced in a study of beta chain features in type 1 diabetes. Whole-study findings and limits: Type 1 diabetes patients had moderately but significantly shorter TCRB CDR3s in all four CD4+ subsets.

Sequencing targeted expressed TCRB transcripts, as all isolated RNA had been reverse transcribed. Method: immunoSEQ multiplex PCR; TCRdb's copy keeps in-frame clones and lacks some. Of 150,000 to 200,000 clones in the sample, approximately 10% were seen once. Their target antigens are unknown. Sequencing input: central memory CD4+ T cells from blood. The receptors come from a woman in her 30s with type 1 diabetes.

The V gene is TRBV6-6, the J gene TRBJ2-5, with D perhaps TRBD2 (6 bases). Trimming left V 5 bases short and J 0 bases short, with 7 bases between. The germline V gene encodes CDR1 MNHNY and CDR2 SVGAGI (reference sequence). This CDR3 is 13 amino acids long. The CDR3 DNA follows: TGTGCCAGCAGTCGGGGGTACCAAGAGACCCAGTACTTC. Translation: CASSRGYQETQYF.

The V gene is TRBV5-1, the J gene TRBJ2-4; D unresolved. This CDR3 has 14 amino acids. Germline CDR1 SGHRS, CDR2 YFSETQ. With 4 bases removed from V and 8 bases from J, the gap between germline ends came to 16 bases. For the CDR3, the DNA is TGCGCCAGCAGCCTAAGTCCCAGCGAGGACATTCAGTACTTC. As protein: CASSLSPSEDIQYF.

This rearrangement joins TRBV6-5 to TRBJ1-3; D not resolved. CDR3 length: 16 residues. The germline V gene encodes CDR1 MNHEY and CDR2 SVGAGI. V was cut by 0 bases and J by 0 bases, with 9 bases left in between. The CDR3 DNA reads TGTGCCAGCAGTTACTCGAGGGTGACCTCTGGAAACACCATATATTTT. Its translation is CASSYSRVTSGNTIYF.

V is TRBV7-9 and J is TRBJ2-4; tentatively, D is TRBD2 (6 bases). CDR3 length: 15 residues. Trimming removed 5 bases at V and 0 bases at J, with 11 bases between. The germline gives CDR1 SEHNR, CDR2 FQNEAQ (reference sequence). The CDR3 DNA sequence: TGTGCCAGCAGCCTTCATAGCGGAGCCAAAAACATTCAGTACTTC. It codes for CASSLHSGAKNIQYF.

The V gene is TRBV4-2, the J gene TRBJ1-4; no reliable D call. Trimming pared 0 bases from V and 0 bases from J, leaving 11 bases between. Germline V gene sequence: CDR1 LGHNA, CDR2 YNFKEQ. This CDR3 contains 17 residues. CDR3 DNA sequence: TGTGCCAGCAGCCAAGATCAAACTCGCGCAACTAATGAAAAACTGTTTTTT. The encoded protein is CASSQDQTRATNEKLFF.

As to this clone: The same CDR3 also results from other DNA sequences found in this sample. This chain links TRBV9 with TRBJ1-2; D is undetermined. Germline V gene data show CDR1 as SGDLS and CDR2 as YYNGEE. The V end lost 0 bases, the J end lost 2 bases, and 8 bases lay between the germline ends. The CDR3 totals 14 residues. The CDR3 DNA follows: TGTGCCAGCAGCGTAGTGGGCAGGAACTATGGCTACACCTTC. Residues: CASSVVGRNYGYTF.

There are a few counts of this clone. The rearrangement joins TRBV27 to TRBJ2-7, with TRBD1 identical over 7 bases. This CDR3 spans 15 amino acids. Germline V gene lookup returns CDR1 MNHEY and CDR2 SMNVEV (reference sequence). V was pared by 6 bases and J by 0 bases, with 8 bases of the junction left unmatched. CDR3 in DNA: TGTGCCAGCAGCCTCAGGGGGACCAGCTCCTACGAGCAGTACTTC. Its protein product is CASSLRGTSSYEQYF.

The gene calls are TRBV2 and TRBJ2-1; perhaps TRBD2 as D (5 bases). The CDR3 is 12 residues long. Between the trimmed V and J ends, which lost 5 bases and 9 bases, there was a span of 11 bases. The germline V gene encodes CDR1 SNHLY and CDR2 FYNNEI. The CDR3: CASSQYGSEQFF. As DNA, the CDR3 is TGTGCCAGCAGTCAATATGGGAGTGAGCAGTTCTTC.

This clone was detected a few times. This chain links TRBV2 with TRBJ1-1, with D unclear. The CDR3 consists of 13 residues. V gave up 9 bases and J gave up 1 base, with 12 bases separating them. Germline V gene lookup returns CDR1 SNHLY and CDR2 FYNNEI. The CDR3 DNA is TGTGCCAGTAGATTGGAGACGAACACTGAAGCTTTCTTT. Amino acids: CASRLETNTEAFF.

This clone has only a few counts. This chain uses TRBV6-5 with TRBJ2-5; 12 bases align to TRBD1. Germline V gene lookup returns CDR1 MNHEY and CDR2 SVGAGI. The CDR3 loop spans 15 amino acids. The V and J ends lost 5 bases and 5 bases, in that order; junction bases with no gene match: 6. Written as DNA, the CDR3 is TGTGCCAGCAGTCCCGGGACAGGGGGCTGGGAGACCCAGTACTTC. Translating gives CASSPGTGGWETQYF.

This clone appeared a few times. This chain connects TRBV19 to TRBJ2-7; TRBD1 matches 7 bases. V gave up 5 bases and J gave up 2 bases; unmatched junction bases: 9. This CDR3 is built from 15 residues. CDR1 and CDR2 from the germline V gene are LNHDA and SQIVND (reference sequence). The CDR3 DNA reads TGTGCCAGTAGTGCCCAAGGACAGGAACCCTACGAGCAGTACTTC. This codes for CASSAQGQEPYEQYF.

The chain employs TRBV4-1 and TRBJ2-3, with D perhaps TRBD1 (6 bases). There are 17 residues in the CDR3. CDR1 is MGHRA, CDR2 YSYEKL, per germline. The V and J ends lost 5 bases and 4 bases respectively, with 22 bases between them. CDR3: CASSATDPRGPPDTQYF. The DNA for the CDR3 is TGCGCCAGCAGCGCAACGGACCCCAGGGGACCCCCAGATACGCAGTATTTT.

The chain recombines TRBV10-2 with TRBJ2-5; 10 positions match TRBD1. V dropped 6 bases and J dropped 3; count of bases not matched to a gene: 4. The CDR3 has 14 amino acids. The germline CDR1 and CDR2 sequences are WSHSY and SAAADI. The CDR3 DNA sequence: TGCGCCAGCAGCTCGGGACAGGGGAAAGAGACCCAGTACTTC. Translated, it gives CASSSGQGKETQYF.

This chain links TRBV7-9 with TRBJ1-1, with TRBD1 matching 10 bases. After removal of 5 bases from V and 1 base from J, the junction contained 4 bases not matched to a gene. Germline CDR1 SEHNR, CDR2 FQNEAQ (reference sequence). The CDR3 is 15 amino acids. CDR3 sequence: CASSVWTGGNTEAFF. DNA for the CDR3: TGTGCCAGCAGCGTCTGGACAGGGGGGAACACTGAAGCTTTCTTT. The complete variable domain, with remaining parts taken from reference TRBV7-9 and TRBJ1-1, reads DTGVSQNPRHKITKRGQNVTFRCDPISEHNRLYWYRQTLGQGPEFLTYFQNEAQLEKSRLLSDRFSAERPKGSFSTLEIQRTEQGDSAMYLCASSVWTGGNTEAFFGQGTRLTVV.

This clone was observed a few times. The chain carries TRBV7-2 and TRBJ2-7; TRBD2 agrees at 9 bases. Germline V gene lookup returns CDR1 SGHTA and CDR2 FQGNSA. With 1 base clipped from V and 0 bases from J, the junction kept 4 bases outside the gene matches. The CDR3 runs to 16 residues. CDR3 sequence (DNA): TGTGCCAGCAGCTTAGGGCCTAGCGGGACCTCCTACGAGCAGTACTTC. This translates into CASSLGPSGTSYEQYF.

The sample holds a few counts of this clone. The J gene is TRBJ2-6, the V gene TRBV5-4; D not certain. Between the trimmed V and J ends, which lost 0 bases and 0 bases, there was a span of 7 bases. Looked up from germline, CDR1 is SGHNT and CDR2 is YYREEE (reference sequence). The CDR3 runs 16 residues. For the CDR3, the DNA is TGTGCCAGCAGCTTGGCCCCGGGCTCTGGGGCCAACGTCCTGACTTTC. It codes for CASSLAPGSGANVLTF.

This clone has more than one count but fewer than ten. DNA for the CDR3: TGTGCCTGGAGTCGAGGGGGCAAAAACTATGGCTACACCTTC. Translated: CAWSRGGKNYGYTF. The chain uses TRBV30 and TRBJ1-2, with 7 bases matching TRBD1. V shed 2 bases, J shed 2 bases, and the junction held 5 bases outside the gene matches. The CDR3 is made up of 14 amino acids. Germline-derived CDR1 and CDR2 are GTSNPN and SVGIG (reference sequence).

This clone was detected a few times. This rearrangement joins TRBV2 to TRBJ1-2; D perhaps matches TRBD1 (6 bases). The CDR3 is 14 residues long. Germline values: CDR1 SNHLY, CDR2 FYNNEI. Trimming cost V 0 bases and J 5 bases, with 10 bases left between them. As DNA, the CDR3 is TGTGCCAGCAGTGAAGCGGGCAGGGGTTATGGCTACACCTTC. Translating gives CASSEAGRGYGYTF.

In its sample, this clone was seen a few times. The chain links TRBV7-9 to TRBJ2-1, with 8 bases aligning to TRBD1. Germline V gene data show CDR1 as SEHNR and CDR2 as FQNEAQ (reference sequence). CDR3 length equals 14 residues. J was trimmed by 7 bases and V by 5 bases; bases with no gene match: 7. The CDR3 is CASSHTTGGNEQFF. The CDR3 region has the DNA TGTGCCAGCAGCCACACTACAGGGGGGAATGAGCAGTTCTTC.

The CDR3 loop reads CASGSGRSYNEQFF. In DNA form, the CDR3 reads TGTGCCAGCGGGAGCGGGAGGTCCTACAATGAGCAGTTCTTC. The chain links TRBV25-1 to TRBJ2-1; 9 bases are a match to TRBD2. Germline trimming cut 8 bases from V and 1 base from J; bases unmatched to any gene: 3. The germline V gene encodes CDR1 MGHDK and CDR2 SYGVNS. The CDR3 extends over 14 amino acids.

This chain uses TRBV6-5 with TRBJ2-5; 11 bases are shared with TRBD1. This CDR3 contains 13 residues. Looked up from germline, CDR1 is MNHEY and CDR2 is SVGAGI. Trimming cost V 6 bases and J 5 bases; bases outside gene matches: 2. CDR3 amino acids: CASSRDRGETQYF. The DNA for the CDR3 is TGTGCCAGCAGCCGGGACAGGGGGGAGACCCAGTACTTC.

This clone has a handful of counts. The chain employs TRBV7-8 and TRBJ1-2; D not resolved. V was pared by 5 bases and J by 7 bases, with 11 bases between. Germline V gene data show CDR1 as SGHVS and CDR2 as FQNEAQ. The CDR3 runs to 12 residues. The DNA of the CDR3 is TGTGCCAGCAGCCACGAGGGTTTTGGCTACACCTTC. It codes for CASSHEGFGYTF.

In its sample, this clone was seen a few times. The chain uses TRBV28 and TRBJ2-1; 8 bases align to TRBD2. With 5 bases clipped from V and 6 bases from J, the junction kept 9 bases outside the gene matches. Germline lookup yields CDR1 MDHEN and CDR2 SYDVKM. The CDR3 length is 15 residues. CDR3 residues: CASSGGTSFFNEQFF. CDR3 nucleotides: TGTGCCAGCAGTGGCGGGACTAGTTTTTTCAATGAGCAGTTCTTC.

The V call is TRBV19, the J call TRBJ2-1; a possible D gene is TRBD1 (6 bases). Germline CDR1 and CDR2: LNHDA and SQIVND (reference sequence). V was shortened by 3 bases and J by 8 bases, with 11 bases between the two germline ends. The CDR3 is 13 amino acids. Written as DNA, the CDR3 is TGTGCCAGTAGTATTACAGGGAGTCATGAGCAGTTCTTC. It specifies CASSITGSHEQFF. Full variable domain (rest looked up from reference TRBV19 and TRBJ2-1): DGGITQSPKYLFRKEGQNVTLSCEQNLNHDAMYWYRQDPGQGLRLIYYSQIVNDFQKGDIAEGYSVSREKKESFPLTVTSAQKNPTAFYLCASSITGSHEQFFGPGTRLTVL.

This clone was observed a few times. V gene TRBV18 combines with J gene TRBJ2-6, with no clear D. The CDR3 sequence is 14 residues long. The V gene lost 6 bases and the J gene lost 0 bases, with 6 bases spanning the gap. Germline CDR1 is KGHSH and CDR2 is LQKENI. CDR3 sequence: CASSRDSGANVLTF. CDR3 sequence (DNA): TGTGCCAGCTCCCGAGACTCTGGGGCCAACGTCCTGACTTTC.

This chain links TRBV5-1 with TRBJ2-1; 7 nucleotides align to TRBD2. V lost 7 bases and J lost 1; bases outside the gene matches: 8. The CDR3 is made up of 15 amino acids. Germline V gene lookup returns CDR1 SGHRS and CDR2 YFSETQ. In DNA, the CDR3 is TGCGCCAGCGCTACAATTAGCGGGTCCTACAATGAGCAGTTCTTC. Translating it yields CASATISGSYNEQFF.

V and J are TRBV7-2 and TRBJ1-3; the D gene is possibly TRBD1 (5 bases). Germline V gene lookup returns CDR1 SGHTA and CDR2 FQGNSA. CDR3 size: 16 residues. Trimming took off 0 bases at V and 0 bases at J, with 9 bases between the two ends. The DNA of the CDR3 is TGTGCCAGCAGCTTAGCGCTCGGGGGCTCTGGAAACACCATATATTTT. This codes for CASSLALGGSGNTIYF.

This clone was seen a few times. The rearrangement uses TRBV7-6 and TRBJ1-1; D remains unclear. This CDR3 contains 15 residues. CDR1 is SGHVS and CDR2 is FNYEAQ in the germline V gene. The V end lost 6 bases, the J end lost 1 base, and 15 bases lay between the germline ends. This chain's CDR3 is CASSLQSPGNTEAFF. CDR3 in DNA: TGTGCCAGCAGTCTGCAGTCTCCAGGGAACACTGAAGCTTTCTTT.